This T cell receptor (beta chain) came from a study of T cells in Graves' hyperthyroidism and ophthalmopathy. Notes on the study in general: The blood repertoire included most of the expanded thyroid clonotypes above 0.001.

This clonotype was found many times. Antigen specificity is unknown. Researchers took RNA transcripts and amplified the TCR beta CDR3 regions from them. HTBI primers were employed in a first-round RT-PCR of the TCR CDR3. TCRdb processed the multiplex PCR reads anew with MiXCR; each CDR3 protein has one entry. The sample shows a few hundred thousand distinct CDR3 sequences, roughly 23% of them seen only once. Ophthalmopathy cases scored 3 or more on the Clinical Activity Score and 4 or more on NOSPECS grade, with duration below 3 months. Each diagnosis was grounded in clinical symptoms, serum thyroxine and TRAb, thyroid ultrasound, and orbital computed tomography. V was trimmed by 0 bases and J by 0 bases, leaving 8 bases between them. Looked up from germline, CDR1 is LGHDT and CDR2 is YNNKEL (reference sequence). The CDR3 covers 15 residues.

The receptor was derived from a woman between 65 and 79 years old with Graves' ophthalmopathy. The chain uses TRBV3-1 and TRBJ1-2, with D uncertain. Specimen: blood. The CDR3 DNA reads TGTGCCAGCAGCCAAGACCCCGGCTCTAACTATGGCTACACCTTC. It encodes CASSQDPGSNYGYTF.